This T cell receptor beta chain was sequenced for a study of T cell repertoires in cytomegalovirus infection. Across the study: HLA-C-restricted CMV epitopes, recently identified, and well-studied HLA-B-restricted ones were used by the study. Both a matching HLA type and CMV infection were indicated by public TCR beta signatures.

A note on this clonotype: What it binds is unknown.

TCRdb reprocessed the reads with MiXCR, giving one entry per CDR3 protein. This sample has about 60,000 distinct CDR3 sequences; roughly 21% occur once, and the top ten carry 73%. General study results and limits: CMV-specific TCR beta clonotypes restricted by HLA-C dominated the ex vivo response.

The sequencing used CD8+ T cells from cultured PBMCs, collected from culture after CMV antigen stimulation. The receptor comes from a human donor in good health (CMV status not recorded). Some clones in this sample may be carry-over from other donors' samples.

This CDR3 is CASSFYADNYGYTF. DNA of the CDR3: TGTGCCAGCAGCTTCTATGCAGATAACTATGGCTACACCTTC. The chain couples TRBV5-4 to TRBJ1-2; D gene ambiguous. The CDR3 runs 14 residues. Per the germline V gene, CDR1 is SGHNT and CDR2 is YYREEE (reference sequence). V lost 2 bases and J 1 base, leaving 9 bases between the germline ends.